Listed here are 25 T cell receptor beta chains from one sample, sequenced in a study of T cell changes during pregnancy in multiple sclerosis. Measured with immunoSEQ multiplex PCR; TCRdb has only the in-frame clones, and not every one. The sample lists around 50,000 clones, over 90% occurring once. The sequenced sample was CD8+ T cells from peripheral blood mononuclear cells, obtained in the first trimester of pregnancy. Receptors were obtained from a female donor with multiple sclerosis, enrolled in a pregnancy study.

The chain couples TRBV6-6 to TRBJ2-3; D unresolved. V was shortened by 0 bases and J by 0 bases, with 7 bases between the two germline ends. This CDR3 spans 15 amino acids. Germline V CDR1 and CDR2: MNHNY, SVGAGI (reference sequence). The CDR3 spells CASSYSARSTDTQYF. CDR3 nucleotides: TGTGCCAGCAGTTACTCGGCTAGGAGCACAGATACGCAGTATTTT.

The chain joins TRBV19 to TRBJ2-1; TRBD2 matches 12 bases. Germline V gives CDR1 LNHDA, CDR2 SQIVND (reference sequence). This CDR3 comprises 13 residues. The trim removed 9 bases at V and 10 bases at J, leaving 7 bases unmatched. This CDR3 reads CASSGLAGSEQFF. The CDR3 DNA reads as TGTGCCAGCTCAGGACTAGCGGGATCAGAGCAGTTCTTC.

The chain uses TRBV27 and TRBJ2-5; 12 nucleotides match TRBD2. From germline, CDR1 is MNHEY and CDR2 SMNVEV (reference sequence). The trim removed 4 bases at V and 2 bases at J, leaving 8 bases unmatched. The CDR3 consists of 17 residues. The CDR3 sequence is CASSSTLGLAGQETQYF. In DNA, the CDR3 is TGTGCCAGCAGTTCGACCCTGGGACTAGCGGGTCAAGAGACCCAGTACTTC.

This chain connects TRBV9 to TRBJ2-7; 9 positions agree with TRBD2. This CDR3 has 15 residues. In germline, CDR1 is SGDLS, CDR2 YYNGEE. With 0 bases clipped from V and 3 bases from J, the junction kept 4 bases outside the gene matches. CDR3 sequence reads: CASSVGSGGSYEQYF. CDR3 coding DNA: TGTGCCAGCAGCGTAGGCAGCGGGGGGAGCTACGAGCAGTACTTC.

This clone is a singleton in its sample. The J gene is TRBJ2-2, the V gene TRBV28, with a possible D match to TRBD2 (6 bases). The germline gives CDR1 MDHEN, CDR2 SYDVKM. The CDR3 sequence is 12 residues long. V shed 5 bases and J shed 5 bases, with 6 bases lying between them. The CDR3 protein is CASSGGTGELFF. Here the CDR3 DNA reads TGTGCCAGCAGTGGAGGGACCGGGGAGCTGTTTTTT. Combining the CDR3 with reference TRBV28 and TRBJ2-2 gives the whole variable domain DVKVTQSSRYLVKRTGEKVFLECVQDMDHENMFWYRQDPGLGLRLIYFSYDVKMKEKGDIPEGYSVSREKKERFSLILESASTNQTSMYLCASSGGTGELFFGEGSRLTVL.

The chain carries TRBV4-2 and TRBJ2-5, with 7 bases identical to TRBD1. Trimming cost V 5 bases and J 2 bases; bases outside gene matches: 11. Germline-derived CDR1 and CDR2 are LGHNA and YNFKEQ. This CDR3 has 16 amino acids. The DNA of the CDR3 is TGTGCCAGCAGCAGGGGACAGACCGTTATACAAGAGACCCAGTACTTC. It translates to CASSRGQTVIQETQYF.

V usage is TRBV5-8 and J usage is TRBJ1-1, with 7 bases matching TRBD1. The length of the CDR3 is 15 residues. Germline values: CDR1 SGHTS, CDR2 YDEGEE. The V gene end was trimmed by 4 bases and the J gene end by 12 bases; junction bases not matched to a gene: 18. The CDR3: CASSASDRVKVLSFF. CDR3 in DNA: TGTGCCAGCAGCGCCTCAGACAGGGTGAAAGTGTTGTCTTTCTTT.

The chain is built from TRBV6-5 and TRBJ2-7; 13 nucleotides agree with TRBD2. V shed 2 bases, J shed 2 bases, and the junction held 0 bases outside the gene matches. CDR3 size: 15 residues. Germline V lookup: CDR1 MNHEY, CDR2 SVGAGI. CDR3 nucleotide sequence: TGTGCCAGCAGTTACACTAGCGGGAGGGCCTACGAGCAGTACTTC. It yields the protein CASSYTSGRAYEQYF.

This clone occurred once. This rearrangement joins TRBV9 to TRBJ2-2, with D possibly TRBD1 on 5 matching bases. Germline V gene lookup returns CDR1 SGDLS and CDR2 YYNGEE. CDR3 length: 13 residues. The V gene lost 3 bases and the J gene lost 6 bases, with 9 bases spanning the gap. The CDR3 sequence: CASSADSPGELFF. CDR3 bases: TGTGCCAGCAGCGCCGACAGTCCCGGGGAGCTGTTTTTT.

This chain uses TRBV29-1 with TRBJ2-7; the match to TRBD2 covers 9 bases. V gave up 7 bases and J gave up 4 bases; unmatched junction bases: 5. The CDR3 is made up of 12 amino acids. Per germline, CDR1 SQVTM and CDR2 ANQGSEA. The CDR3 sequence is CSAFTSGYEQYF. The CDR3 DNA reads TGCAGCGCCTTTACTAGCGGGTACGAGCAGTACTTC.

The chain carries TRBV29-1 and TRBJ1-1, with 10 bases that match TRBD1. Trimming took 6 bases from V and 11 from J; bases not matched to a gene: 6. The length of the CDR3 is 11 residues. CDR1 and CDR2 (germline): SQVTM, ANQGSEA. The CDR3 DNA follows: TGCAGCGTGGGGACAGGGGAATGGGCTTTCTTT. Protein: CSVGTGEWAFF.

CDR3 in DNA: TGTGCCAGCAGCTCGACTGACGGACTAGCGGGTTACGAGCAGTACTTC. This translates into CASSSTDGLAGYEQYF. The chain links TRBV7-9 to TRBJ2-7; 11 bases are shared with TRBD2. Unmatched junction bases numbered 9, after V lost 4 bases and J lost 4 bases. In germline, CDR1 is SEHNR, CDR2 FQNEAQ (reference sequence). This CDR3 is 16 amino acids long.

The CDR3 nucleotides read TGTGCCAGCAGTGACTCCCCCGTAGGCGGGACTAGCAACGAGCAGTACTTC. Protein: CASSDSPVGGTSNEQYF. The chain recombines TRBV27 with TRBJ2-7; 9 nucleotides agree with TRBD2. Germline loops: CDR1 MNHEY, CDR2 SMNVEV (reference sequence). After removal of 5 bases from V and 5 bases from J, the junction contained 16 bases not matched to a gene. This CDR3 spans 17 amino acids.

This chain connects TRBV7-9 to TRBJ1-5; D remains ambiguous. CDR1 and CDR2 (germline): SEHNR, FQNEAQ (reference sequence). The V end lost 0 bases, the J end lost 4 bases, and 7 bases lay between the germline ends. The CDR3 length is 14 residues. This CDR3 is CASSLAHENQPQHF. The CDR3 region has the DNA TGTGCCAGCAGCTTAGCGCACGAGAATCAGCCCCAGCATTTT.

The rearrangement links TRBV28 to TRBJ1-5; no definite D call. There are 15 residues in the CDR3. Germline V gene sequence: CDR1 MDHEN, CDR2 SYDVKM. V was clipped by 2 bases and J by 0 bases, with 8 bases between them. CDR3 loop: CASSLGGISNQPQHF. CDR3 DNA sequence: TGTGCCAGCAGTTTAGGAGGGATTAGCAATCAGCCCCAGCATTTT. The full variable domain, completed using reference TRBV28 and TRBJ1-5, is DVKVTQSSRYLVKRTGEKVFLECVQDMDHENMFWYRQDPGLGLRLIYFSYDVKMKEKGDIPEGYSVSREKKERFSLILESASTNQTSMYLCASSLGGISNQPQHFGDGTRLSIL.

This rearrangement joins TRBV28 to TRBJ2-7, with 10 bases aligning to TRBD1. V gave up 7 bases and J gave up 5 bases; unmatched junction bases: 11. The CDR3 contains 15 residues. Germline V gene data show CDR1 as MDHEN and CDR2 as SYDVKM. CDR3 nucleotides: TGTGCCAGCACCGGGGGGACAGGGGAGGTCAACGAGCAGTACTTC. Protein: CASTGGTGEVNEQYF.

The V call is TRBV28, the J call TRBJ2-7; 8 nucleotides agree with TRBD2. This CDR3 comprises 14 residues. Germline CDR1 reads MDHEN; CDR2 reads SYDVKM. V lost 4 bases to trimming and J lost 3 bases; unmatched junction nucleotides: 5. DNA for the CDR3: TGTGCCAGCAGTTCCGGACTAGCCTTCTACGAGCAGTACTTC. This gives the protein CASSSGLAFYEQYF.

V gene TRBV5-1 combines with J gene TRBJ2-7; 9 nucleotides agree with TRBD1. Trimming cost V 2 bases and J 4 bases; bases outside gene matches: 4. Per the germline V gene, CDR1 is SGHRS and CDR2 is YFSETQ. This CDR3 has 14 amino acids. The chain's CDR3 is CASSLNRGPYEQYF. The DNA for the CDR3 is TGCGCCAGCAGCTTAAACAGGGGGCCTTACGAGCAGTACTTC.

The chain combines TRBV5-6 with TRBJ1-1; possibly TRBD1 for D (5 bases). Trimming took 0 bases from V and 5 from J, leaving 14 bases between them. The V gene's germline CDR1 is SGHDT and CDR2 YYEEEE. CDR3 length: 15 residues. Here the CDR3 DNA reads TGTGCCAGCAGCTTGGCCGGGGGGGGGTGGACTGAAGCTTTCTTT. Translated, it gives CASSLAGGGWTEAFF.

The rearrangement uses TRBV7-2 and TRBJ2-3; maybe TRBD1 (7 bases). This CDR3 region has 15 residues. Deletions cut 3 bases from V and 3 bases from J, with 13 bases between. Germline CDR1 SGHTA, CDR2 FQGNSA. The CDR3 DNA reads TGTGCCAGCAGCTTTGGGGGGACAGATACAGATACGCAGTATTTT. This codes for CASSFGGTDTDTQYF.

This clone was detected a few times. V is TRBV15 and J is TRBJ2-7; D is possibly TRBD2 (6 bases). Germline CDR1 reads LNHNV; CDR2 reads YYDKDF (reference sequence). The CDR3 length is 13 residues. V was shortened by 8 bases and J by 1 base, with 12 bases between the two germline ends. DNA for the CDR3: TGTGCCACCGCGGAGGGCCAGTCCTACGAGCAGTACTTC. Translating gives CATAEGQSYEQYF.

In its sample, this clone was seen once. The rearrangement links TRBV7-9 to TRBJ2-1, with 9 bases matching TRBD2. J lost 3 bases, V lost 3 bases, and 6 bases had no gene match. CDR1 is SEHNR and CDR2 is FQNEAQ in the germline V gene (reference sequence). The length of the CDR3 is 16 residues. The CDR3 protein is CASSFVWREGYNEQFF. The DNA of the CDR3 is TGTGCCAGCAGCTTTGTATGGCGGGAGGGCTACAATGAGCAGTTCTTC.

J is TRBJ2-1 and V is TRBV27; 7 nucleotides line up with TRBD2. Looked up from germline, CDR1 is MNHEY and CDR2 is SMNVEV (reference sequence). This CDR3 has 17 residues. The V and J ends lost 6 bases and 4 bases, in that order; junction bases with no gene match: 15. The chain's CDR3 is CASSPWSLAEGYNEQFF. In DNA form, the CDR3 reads TGTGCCAGCAGCCCCTGGTCGCTAGCGGAGGGGTACAATGAGCAGTTCTTC.

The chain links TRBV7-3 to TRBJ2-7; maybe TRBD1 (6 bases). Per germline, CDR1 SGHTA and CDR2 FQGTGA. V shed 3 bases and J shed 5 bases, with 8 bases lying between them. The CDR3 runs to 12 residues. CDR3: CASSLGANEQYF. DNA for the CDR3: TGTGCCAGCAGCTTGGGGGCCAACGAGCAGTACTTC.

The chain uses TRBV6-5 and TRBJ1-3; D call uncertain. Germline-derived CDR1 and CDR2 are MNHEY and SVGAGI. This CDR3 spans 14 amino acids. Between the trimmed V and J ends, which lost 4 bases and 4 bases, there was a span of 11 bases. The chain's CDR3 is CASSSYPPGNTIYF. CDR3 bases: TGTGCCAGCAGTTCCTACCCCCCCGGAAACACCATATATTTT.